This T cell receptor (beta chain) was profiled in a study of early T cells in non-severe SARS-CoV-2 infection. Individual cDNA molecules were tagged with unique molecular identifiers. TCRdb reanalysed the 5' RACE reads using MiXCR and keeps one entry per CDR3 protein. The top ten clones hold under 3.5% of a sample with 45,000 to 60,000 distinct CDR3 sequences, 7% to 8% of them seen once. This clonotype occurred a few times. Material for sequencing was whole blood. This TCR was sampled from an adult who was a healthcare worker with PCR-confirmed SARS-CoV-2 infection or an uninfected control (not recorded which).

The CDR3 coding sequence is TGTGCCAGCAGTCCGGTTAGGGTAAATGAGCAGTTCTTC. This translates into CASSPVRVNEQFF. The chain links TRBV7-9 to TRBJ2-1; D remains ambiguous. From germline, CDR1 is SEHNR and CDR2 FQNEAQ (reference sequence). The germline V and J ends were trimmed by 6 bases and 7 bases, with 13 bases remaining between them. The CDR3 has 13 residues.